This entry describes one T cell receptor beta chain. This entry comes from a study of blood T cell repertoires in COVID-19. Study information: The United States, Italy and Spain were the sources of the acute and convalescent COVID-19 samples. T cells, B-cell-depleted T cells, or PBMCs provided the cDNA or gDNA that served as material.

Produced via immunoSEQ multiplex PCR; TCRdb's table is partial and in-frame only. The sample yields 100,000 to 120,000 clones, roughly 85% seen once. The CDR3 totals 11 residues. V lost 4 bases to trimming and J lost 6 bases, with 3 bases between them. Looked up from germline, CDR1 is LGHDT and CDR2 is YNNKEL (reference sequence). The sequenced sample consisted of peripheral blood. The gene calls are TRBV3-1 (or the pseudogene TRBV3-2) and TRBJ2-2, with D uncertain. The receptor was isolated from a human donor in a cohort sampled during active COVID-19. CDR3: CASSLSGELFF. DNA of the CDR3: TGTGCCAGCAGCCTATCCGGGGAGCTGTTTTTT.